The sequence of this TCR beta chain was determined in a study of blood T cell repertoires in COVID-19. Study context: Spain, Italy and the United States supplied samples that represented acute and convalescent COVID-19.

From germline, CDR1 is SGHDT and CDR2 YYEEEE. Trimming cost V 0 bases and J 5 bases, with 9 bases left between them. This CDR3 comprises 15 residues. Per the original data handling: It was from reference gene primer amplification that nucleated cell counts were estimated. Sequencing was performed with immunoSEQ multiplex PCR; in TCRdb, only in-frame clones are kept and a portion is missing. That table is the source of V, J and clone size, and D and trimming were worked out from the DNA. The sample holds 68,000 or so clones, 91% seen once. The sequencing input was peripheral blood. This rearrangement joins TRBV5-6 to TRBJ1-6, with D possibly TRBD1 on 5 matching bases. The receptor was isolated from a middle-aged man with COVID-19, enrolled during active disease. The CDR3 nucleotides are TGTGCCAGCAGCTTGGTCCAGGGCAATAATTCACCCCTCCACTTT. This encodes CASSLVQGNNSPLHF.